This entry lists 32 T cell receptor beta chains sequenced from one sample in a study of blood T cells in healthy people across ages. It was with a sample-barcoded 5' primer and a J-beta primer mix that a second PCR of roughly 7 to 11 cycles was run. Using its own MiXCR run on the 5' RACE reads, TCRdb lists one record per CDR3 protein. The sample yields approximately 900,000 distinct CDR3 sequences, around 49% seen once. Sample: blood. Every receptor here comes from a man younger than 40 in good health.

This clonotype was counted a single time. The V gene is TRBV9, the J gene TRBJ2-1; unclear D gene. This CDR3 comprises 15 residues. CDR1 SGDLS and CDR2 YYNGEE come from the germline V gene. Trimming cost V 3 bases and J 1 base, with 11 bases left between them. The CDR3 protein is CASSGQARSYNEQFF. The CDR3 nucleotides read TGTGCCAGCAGCGGACAAGCGAGATCCTACAATGAGCAGTTCTTC. Combining the CDR3 with reference TRBV9 and TRBJ2-1 gives the whole variable domain DSGVTQTPKHLITATGQRVTLRCSPRSGDLSVYWYQQSLDQGLQFLIQYYNGEERAKGNILERFSAQQFPDLHSELNLSSLELGDSALYFCASSGQARSYNEQFFGPGTRLTVL.

This clonotype has only a few counts. The chain carries TRBV29-1 and TRBJ2-7; D possibly corresponds to TRBD1 (6 bases). Deletions cut 7 bases from V and 4 bases from J, with 14 bases between. The CDR3 covers 12 residues. Looked up from germline, CDR1 is SQVTM and CDR2 is ANQGSEA. Here the CDR3 reads CSALDRIYEQYF. CDR3 nucleotide sequence: TGCAGCGCCCTGGACAGAATTTACGAGCAGTACTTC.

This clonotype was observed a few times. This chain connects TRBV5-1 to TRBJ1-6, with D hard to call. V was trimmed by 0 bases and J by 7 bases, leaving 8 bases between them. The CDR3 contains 14 residues. The germline CDR1 and CDR2 sequences are SGHRS and YFSETQ. Here the CDR3 reads CASSLGGVNSPLHF. DNA of the CDR3: TGCGCCAGCAGCTTGGGGGGAGTAAATTCACCCCTCCACTTT.

With regard to this clonotype: Relative to the germline gene, one junction end is altered; a read error may explain this. The CDR3 here is CASSLGGGGLFF. CDR3 sequence (DNA): TGTGCCAGCAGTTTAGGGGGCGGGGGGCTGTTTTTT. The genes are TRBV12-3 or TRBV12-4 and TRBJ2-2; TRBD2 matches 7 bases. CDR3 length: 12 amino acids.

This chain connects TRBV20-1 to TRBJ1-4, with TRBD1 identical over 8 bases. CDR1 is DFQATT, CDR2 SNEGSKA, per germline (reference sequence). The CDR3 extends over 15 amino acids. Unmatched junction bases numbered 11, after V lost 5 bases and J lost 6 bases. CDR3: CSASDRVDGDEKLFF. The CDR3 DNA follows: TGCAGTGCTTCGGACAGGGTGGATGGGGATGAAAAACTGTTTTTT.

The chain carries TRBV9 and TRBJ1-6, with D maybe TRBD1 (6 bases). V dropped 0 bases and J dropped 0 bases, with 10 bases sitting between them. This CDR3 spans 17 amino acids. The germline gives CDR1 SGDLS, CDR2 YYNGEE. This chain's CDR3 is CASSVGQESSYNSPLHF. The CDR3, as DNA: TGTGCCAGCAGCGTAGGACAGGAGAGCTCCTATAATTCACCCCTCCACTTT.

A note on this clonotype: An end of the junction differs from the germline gene, which may be a read error. The chain joins TRBV25-1 to TRBJ2-2; no firm D call. In germline, CDR1 is MGHDK, CDR2 SYGVNS. The CDR3 covers 11 residues. The CDR3: CASKHSGELFF. CDR3 nucleotides: TGTGCAAGCAAGCACTCCGGGGAGCTGTTTTTT.

This clonotype was found a few times. The chain recombines TRBV20-1 with TRBJ2-3; 9 nucleotides align to TRBD2. Looked up from germline, CDR1 is DFQATT and CDR2 is SNEGSKA (reference sequence). The V and J ends lost 5 bases and 5 bases, in that order; junction bases with no gene match: 8. CDR3 length: 14 residues. CDR3 sequence (DNA): TGCAGTGCTGTGGCGGGGGGGCCGAAAGATACGCAGTATTTT. Translating it yields CSAVAGGPKDTQYF.

This sequence joins TRBV7-9 and TRBJ2-3; no definite D call. Germline CDR1 is SEHNR and CDR2 is FQNEAQ (reference sequence). The CDR3 sequence is 14 residues long. Trimming took 4 bases from V and 2 from J, leaving 10 bases between them. The CDR3 sequence is CASSSPGYTDTQYF. For the CDR3, the DNA is TGTGCCAGCAGCTCCCCCGGCTACACAGATACGCAGTATTTT.

The J gene is TRBJ2-1, the V gene TRBV7-9; TRBD1 aligns across 8 bases. The J call may not be correct, given that the DNA end is closer to TRBJ2-7. The CDR3 is made up of 14 amino acids. Germline CDR1 reads SEHNR; CDR2 reads FQNEAQ (reference sequence). The chain's CDR3 is CASSSRGQGGEQYF. CDR3 sequence (DNA): TGTGCCAGCAGCTCAAGAGGACAGGGAGGTGAGCAGTACTTC.

The V call is TRBV29-1, the J call TRBJ2-7; no firm D call. From germline, CDR1 is SQVTM and CDR2 ANQGSEA. V lost 7 bases and J 1 base, leaving 8 bases between the germline ends. The CDR3 extends over 11 amino acids. CDR3 residues: CSAGGSYEQYF. In DNA form, the CDR3 reads TGCAGCGCTGGTGGGTCCTACGAGCAGTACTTC.

To note about this clonotype: One end of the junction is discordant with germline, which a read error may explain. The CDR3 sequence: CTSSLRDTKDTQYF. DNA of the CDR3: TGTACCAGCAGCTTAAGGGACACGAAAGATACGCAGTATTTT. This chain links TRBV7-8 with TRBJ2-3; tentatively, D is TRBD1 (6 bases). From germline, CDR1 is SGHVS and CDR2 FQNEAQ. The length of the CDR3 is 14 residues.

The chain has TRBV12-3 or TRBV12-4 and TRBJ2-3; 10 bases match TRBD2. Germline trimming cut 6 bases from V and 4 bases from J; bases unmatched to any gene: 10. This CDR3 region has 16 residues. CDR3 sequence: CASRPERGGGSDTQYF. The CDR3 nucleotides read TGTGCCAGCAGGCCAGAGCGGGGGGGAGGATCAGATACGCAGTATTTT.

The rearrangement links TRBV6-1 to TRBJ1-1; the D gene is possibly TRBD1 (6 bases). This CDR3 region has 17 residues. Trimming removed 7 bases from V and 4 bases from J, with 25 bases in between. Looked up from germline, CDR1 is MNHNS and CDR2 is SASEGT. CDR3 amino acids: CASTKLTGRRLGTEAFF. In DNA form, the CDR3 reads TGTGCCAGCACTAAACTCACAGGGAGGCGGTTGGGCACTGAAGCTTTCTTT.

The rearrangement joins TRBV3-1 to TRBJ2-3; 9 nucleotides align to TRBD2. J gave up 8 bases and V 1 base, and 7 bases lay outside the gene matches. Germline CDR1 LGHDT, CDR2 YNNKEL (reference sequence). CDR3 length: 15 amino acids. CDR3 loop: CASSQVLAGQSTQYF. The CDR3 coding sequence is TGTGCCAGCAGCCAAGTCCTAGCGGGGCAATCTACGCAGTATTTT.

This clonotype has only a few counts. The chain couples TRBV7-2 to TRBJ1-2, with D tentatively TRBD1 (6 bases). V gave up 6 bases and J gave up 4 bases, with 12 bases separating them. This CDR3 has 13 residues. CDR1 is SGHTA, CDR2 FQGNSA, per germline. The CDR3, as DNA: TGTGCCAGCAGTCAAACACAGGGCTATGGCTACACCTTC. Its translation: CASSQTQGYGYTF.

The V and J genes are TRBV12-3 or TRBV12-4 and TRBJ2-3, with D perhaps TRBD1 or TRBD2 (5 bases each). The CDR3 length is 17 residues. Trimming took off 0 bases at V and 3 bases at J, with 16 bases between the two ends. The DNA for the CDR3 is TGTGCCAGCAGTTTAGCGAGGGGCCCCCGCGTGACAGATACGCAGTATTTT. It codes for CASSLARGPRVTDTQYF.

V usage is TRBV7-9 and J usage is TRBJ2-5, with TRBD2 identical over 12 bases. Germline values: CDR1 SEHNR, CDR2 FQNEAQ (reference sequence). CDR3 length: 16 amino acids. Germline trimming cut 5 bases from V and 0 bases from J; bases unmatched to any gene: 4. The CDR3: CASSPGTSGHQETQYF. CDR3 bases: TGTGCCAGCAGCCCCGGGACTAGCGGGCACCAAGAGACCCAGTACTTC.

The CDR3 region has the DNA TGTGCCAGCAGTTTAGGCCCTGGGCAGGGAGGGACCCAGTACTTC. Protein sequence: CASSLGPGQGGTQYF. This sequence joins TRBV12-3 or TRBV12-4 and TRBJ2-5; possible D gene TRBD2, 6 bases. V was clipped by 1 base and J by 7 bases, with 16 bases between them. The CDR3 extends over 15 amino acids.

The chain couples TRBV11-3 to TRBJ2-4, with no clear D. Trimming left V 0 bases short and J 2 bases short, with 8 bases between. Germline CDR1 and CDR2: SGHNT and YENEEA. This CDR3 spans 15 amino acids. The CDR3, as DNA: TGTGCCAGCAGCTTAGATGTGGTTCCCAAAAACATTCAGTACTTC. It is translated as CASSLDVVPKNIQYF.

The J gene is TRBJ2-1, the V gene TRBV2; perhaps TRBD1 as D (6 bases). The CDR3 covers 14 residues. Germline V gene data show CDR1 as SNHLY and CDR2 as FYNNEI. The V and J ends lost 6 bases and 4 bases respectively, with 13 bases between them. The CDR3 region is CASRGMGAYNEQFF. The CDR3 nucleotides are TGTGCCAGCAGGGGCATGGGGGCTTACAATGAGCAGTTCTTC. The full variable domain, with the rest looked up from reference TRBV2 and TRBJ2-1, is EPEVTQTPSHQVTQMGQEVILRCVPISNHLYFYWYRQILGQKVEFLVSFYNNEISEKSEIFDDQFSVERPDGSNFTLKIRSTKLEDSAMYFCASRGMGAYNEQFFGPGTRLTVL.

This clonotype has just a few counts. CDR3 nucleotide sequence: TGTGCCAGCAGCCAAGATTTCAGTTCCTACAATGAGCAGTTCTTC. This translates into CASSQDFSSYNEQFF. The chain is built from TRBV3-1 and TRBJ2-1; D gene ambiguous. Germline CDR1 and CDR2: LGHDT and YNNKEL (reference sequence). This CDR3 is built from 15 residues. V was cut by 0 bases and J by 1 base, with 7 bases left in between.

V gene TRBV7-2 combines with J gene TRBJ2-7; D is uncertain. The CDR3 has 14 amino acids. V was trimmed by 7 bases and J by 2 bases, leaving 15 bases between them. Germline V CDR1 and CDR2: SGHTA, FQGNSA. CDR3 in amino acids: CASNPNPGTYEQYF. In DNA, the CDR3 is TGTGCCAGCAACCCAAACCCTGGGACCTACGAGCAGTACTTC.

J is TRBJ2-5 and V is TRBV7-2; D gene unclear. Germline CDR1 SGHTA, CDR2 FQGNSA. The CDR3 covers 16 residues. V was cut by 4 bases and J by 4 bases, with 19 bases left in between. DNA of the CDR3: TGTGCCAGCAGCTACCCCCTTTCTGGCTTCCGAGAGACCCAGTACTTC. Its protein is CASSYPLSGFRETQYF.

The rearrangement links TRBV6-5 to TRBJ1-4, with TRBD1 matching over 7 bases. With V trimmed by 6 bases and J by 8 bases, 9 bases remained unmatched. Germline V gene sequence: CDR1 MNHEY, CDR2 SVGAGI. CDR3 length: 14 residues. The CDR3 reads CASRQQGFGEKLFF. DNA for the CDR3: TGTGCCAGCAGGCAACAGGGGTTTGGCGAAAAACTGTTTTTT.

The chain is built from TRBV20-1 and TRBJ2-7; TRBD1 matches 8 bases. CDR3 size: 15 residues. V lost 5 bases to trimming and J lost 0 bases; unmatched junction nucleotides: 9. Germline V gene sequence: CDR1 DFQATT, CDR2 SNEGSKA (reference sequence). CDR3 nucleotides: TGCAGTGCTCCCCGACAGGGGCACCCCTCCTACGAGCAGTACTTC. Translating it yields CSAPRQGHPSYEQYF.

This clonotype was picked up a small number of times. The V and J genes are TRBV7-8 and TRBJ2-3; D is undetermined. The CDR3 totals 13 residues. Germline CDR1 and CDR2: SGHVS and FQNEAQ. Deletions cut 3 bases from V and 2 bases from J, with 6 bases between. For the CDR3, the DNA is TGTGCCAGCAGCTTCTACACCACAGATACGCAGTATTTT. Its protein is CASSFYTTDTQYF.

This clonotype came up a few times. The V call is TRBV7-2, the J call TRBJ2-7; 7 positions match TRBD1. V was clipped by 5 bases and J by 0 bases; unmatched bases: 10. This CDR3 has 16 amino acids. The germline V gene encodes CDR1 SGHTA and CDR2 FQGNSA. Here the CDR3 reads CASSRTDRLSSYEQYF. As DNA, the CDR3 is TGTGCCAGCAGCAGAACGGACAGGCTGAGCTCCTACGAGCAGTACTTC.

The chain combines TRBV5-1 with TRBJ2-3; TRBD1 matches at 7 bases. CDR1 SGHRS and CDR2 YFSETQ come from the germline V gene. J gave up 0 bases and V 4 bases, and 2 bases lay outside the gene matches. This CDR3 has 14 residues. The CDR3 sequence: CASSGTDSTDTQYF. The CDR3 region has the DNA TGCGCCAGCAGCGGGACAGATAGCACAGATACGCAGTATTTT.

The chain couples TRBV9 to TRBJ2-1; D might be TRBD2 (7 bases). Germline V lookup: CDR1 SGDLS, CDR2 YYNGEE. The CDR3 sequence is 15 residues long. With 0 bases removed from V and 7 bases from J, the gap between germline ends came to 14 bases. CDR3 sequence reads: CASSVATGGSNEQFF. CDR3 nucleotide sequence: TGTGCCAGCAGCGTAGCTACGGGGGGCTCGAATGAGCAGTTCTTC. Full variable domain (outside the CDR3, taken from reference TRBV9 and TRBJ2-1): DSGVTQTPKHLITATGQRVTLRCSPRSGDLSVYWYQQSLDQGLQFLIQYYNGEERAKGNILERFSAQQFPDLHSELNLSSLELGDSALYFCASSVATGGSNEQFFGPGTRLTVL.

About this clonotype itself: At one of its ends the junction is not consistent with the germline gene, which may arise from a read error. V and J are TRBV4-1 and TRBJ2-4; D is possibly TRBD2 (6 bases). TRBJ2-7 explains the end of the DNA better; the J call may be wrong. The CDR3 totals 14 residues. Germline loops: CDR1 MGHRA, CDR2 YSYEKL. CDR3 residues: CASNQAWGLYEQYF. The CDR3 nucleotides read TGCGCCAGCAACCAAGCATGGGGACTCTACGAGCAGTACTTC.

The chain links TRBV24-1 to TRBJ1-1; 8 nucleotides agree with TRBD1. The CDR3 totals 13 residues. Germline V lookup: CDR1 KGHDR, CDR2 SFDVKD. J lost 4 bases, V lost 4 bases, and 1 base had no gene match. DNA for the CDR3: TGTGCCACCAGTGACGACAGGGGCACTGAAGCTTTCTTT. This codes for CATSDDRGTEAFF.